Listed below are T cell receptor beta chains from one sample, sequenced in a study of T-cell reconstitution after alpha-beta-depleted transplantation in children. In TCRdb, the PCR reads were re-called with MiXCR into one record per CDR3 protein. Among roughly 420,000 distinct CDR3 sequences listed, 15% to 20% were seen once. This specimen was PBMCs, mostly from graft donor cells, taken 360 days after TCRalphabeta/CD19-depleted stem cell transplant. Every receptor here comes from a boy in the first two years of life who had a stem cell transplant for Wiskott-Aldrich syndrome, so the T cells may come from the graft donor. Both conserved end residues are part of each CDR3. A D gene is named only where the DNA matches it firmly. Clone size is shown for a subset of rows, as once, few, many or a class of expanded clone.

V gene	clone size	D gene	J gene	CDR3 DNA	CDR3 protein
TRBV20-1	NA	TRBD2	TRBJ2-7	TGCAGTGCTATGGGACTAGCGGGGTCCTACGAGCAGTACTTC	CSAMGLAGSYEQYF
TRBV5-1	NA	NA	TRBJ2-7	TGCGCCAGCAGCCCGGGGCGGACGGGACCCTACGAGCAGTACTTC	CASSPGRTGPYEQYF
TRBV5-1	few	TRBD2	TRBJ2-1	TGCGCCAGCAGTTTATCCCCCGGGACTAGCGGGAGGATTGAGCAGTTCTTC	CASSLSPGTSGRIEQFF
TRBV27	NA	NA	TRBJ2-2	TGTGCCAGCAGTTTAGGGCGGGGCACCGGGGAGCTGTTTTTT	CASSLGRGTGELFF
TRBV6-2/TRBV6-3	NA	TRBD2	TRBJ2-3	TGTGCCAGCAGCTCCCCTCGACTAGCGGGAGTGGAGGATACGCAGTATTTT	CASSSPRLAGVEDTQYF
TRBV5-1	many	TRBD2	TRBJ2-7	TGCGCCAGCAGCTTGGTAGGGAGGGAAAACGAGCAGTACTTC	CASSLVGRENEQYF
TRBV28	NA	NA	TRBJ2-5	TGTGCCAGCAGTTCCGCCGGGACTGGAAGGGAGACCCAGTACTTC	CASSSAGTGRETQYF
TRBV20-1	NA	NA	TRBJ1-2	TGCAGTGCTAGGGGGCGCCAGGTCGGCTACACCTTC	CSARGRQVGYTF
TRBV29-1	few	NA	TRBJ2-7	TGCAGCGCCCAACAGGGTAAAAGACACGAGCAGTACTTC	CSAQQGKRHEQYF
TRBV3-1	few	NA	TRBJ2-7	TGTGCCAGCAGCCAAGACGACTGGCAGTACTTC	CASSQDDWQYF
TRBV10-3	few	NA	TRBJ1-1	TGTGCCATCAGTCCTTCGTGGGGGTTACAGATGAACACTGAAGCTTTCTTT	CAISPSWGLQMNTEAFF
TRBV6-1	NA	TRBD1	TRBJ1-3	TGTGCCAGCAGTCGGAGACAGGGTCCCTCTGGAAACACCATATATTTT	CASSRRQGPSGNTIYF
TRBV7-2	NA	NA	TRBJ2-7	TGTGCCAGCAGCTTACGGAGGAAAGGGGACAAGTACTTC	CASSLRRKGDKYF
TRBV6-5	few	NA	TRBJ2-2	TGTGCCAGCAGTTACAGGGAAGGGGCCGGGGAGCTGTTTTTT	CASSYREGAGELFF
TRBV4-3	many	NA	TRBJ2-3	TGCGCCAGCAGCCAAGAAGGTAATACGCAGTATTTT	CASSQEGNTQYF
TRBV4-1	NA	NA	TRBJ1-1	TGCGCCAGCAGCCAAGTGCGGGGGTTCTCTGAAGCTTTCTTT	CASSQVRGFSEAFF
TRBV5-1	NA	TRBD2	TRBJ2-7	TGCGCCAGCAGTATGGCGGGAGCGGGGCTATCCTACGAGCAGTACTTC	CASSMAGAGLSYEQYF
TRBV18	few	NA	TRBJ2-7	TGTGCCAGCTCACTCGGACAGGGAGGGCACGAGCAGTACTTC	CASSLGQGGHEQYF
TRBV3-1	many	TRBD2	TRBJ2-5	TGTGCCAGCAGCCAAGATCCGGGGGGGCGAGAGACCCAGTACTTC	CASSQDPGGRETQYF
TRBV6-5	NA	TRBD1	TRBJ2-1	TGTGCCAGCAGTTACCACAGGGGGCTCTACAATGAGCAGTTCTTC	CASSYHRGLYNEQFF
TRBV2	NA	NA	TRBJ2-1	TGTGCCAGCAATCCGGGACCTTTCAATGAGCAGTTCTTC	CASNPGPFNEQFF
TRBV7-2	NA	TRBD1	TRBJ2-4	TGTGCCAGCAGCCGCCCGCGACAGGGGTTTCACATTCAGTACTTC	CASSRPRQGFHIQYF
TRBV20-1	few	TRBD2	TRBJ2-3	TGCAGTGAGAGCGGGAGGGGCACAGATACGCAGTATTTT	CSESGRGTDTQYF
TRBV7-8	few	NA	TRBJ2-3	TGTGCCAGCAGCTTAGCAAAGGGACACACAAGGGTTGCAGATACGCAGTATTTT	CASSLAKGHTRVADTQYF
TRBV5-1	NA	NA	TRBJ2-1	TGCGCCAGTACCCGGGACCCCGGTGGCGATGAGCAGTTCTTC	CASTRDPGGDEQFF
TRBV5-1	NA	NA	TRBJ2-3	TGCGCCAGCAGCTTGGAGACCCCAGATACGCAGTATTTT	CASSLETPDTQYF
TRBV7-2	NA	NA	TRBJ2-5	TGTGCCAGCACCTTGTACCAAGAGACCCAGTACTTC	CASTLYQETQYF
TRBV12-3/TRBV12-4	few	NA	TRBJ2-2	TGTGCCAGCAGCCCAAGGCGGGACAGAGCCGGGGAGCTGTTTTTT	CASSPRRDRAGELFF
TRBV20-1	NA	NA	TRBJ2-4	TGCAGTGCTCGATCCCGGCTAGCCAAAAACATTCAGTACTTC	CSARSRLAKNIQYF
TRBV12-3/TRBV12-4	few	NA	TRBJ1-1	TGTGCCAGCAGTCCTTCAGGGAGGAACACTGAAGCTTTCTTT	CASSPSGRNTEAFF
TRBV20-1	few	TRBD2	TRBJ2-1	TGCAGTGGCGAGCGGGGTAAGGAGCAGTTCTTC	CSGERGKEQFF
TRBV5-1	few	TRBD2	TRBJ2-3	TGCGCCAGCAAACTCATGGGCGGGAGCGTCCCAGATACGCAGTATTTT	CASKLMGGSVPDTQYF
TRBV7-9	NA	NA	TRBJ2-7	TGTGCCAGCAGCCCCCGAAGGCAGCCTTACGAGCAGTACTTC	CASSPRRQPYEQYF
TRBV12-3/TRBV12-4	few	NA	TRBJ2-7	TGTGCCAGCAGTTACGTGGGAGGCCTCTACTACGAGCAGTACTTC	CASSYVGGLYYEQYF
TRBV11-1	few	NA	TRBJ2-1	TGTGCCAGCAGCCCTTGGACACTTCTTTACTCCTACAATGAGCAGTTCTTC	CASSPWTLLYSYNEQFF
TRBV4-2	few	NA	TRBJ1-2	TGTGCCAGCAGCCAAGATCGGAAGGGAAACTATGGCTACACCTTC	CASSQDRKGNYGYTF
TRBV19	NA	NA	TRBJ2-1	TGTGCCAGTAGGCGTAGCGAGGCCTCCTACAATGAGCAGTTCTTC	CASRRSEASYNEQFF
TRBV3-1	few	TRBD1	TRBJ2-7	TGTGCCAGCAGGAGAGGGACAGGGGCCTACGAGCAGTACTTC	CASRRGTGAYEQYF